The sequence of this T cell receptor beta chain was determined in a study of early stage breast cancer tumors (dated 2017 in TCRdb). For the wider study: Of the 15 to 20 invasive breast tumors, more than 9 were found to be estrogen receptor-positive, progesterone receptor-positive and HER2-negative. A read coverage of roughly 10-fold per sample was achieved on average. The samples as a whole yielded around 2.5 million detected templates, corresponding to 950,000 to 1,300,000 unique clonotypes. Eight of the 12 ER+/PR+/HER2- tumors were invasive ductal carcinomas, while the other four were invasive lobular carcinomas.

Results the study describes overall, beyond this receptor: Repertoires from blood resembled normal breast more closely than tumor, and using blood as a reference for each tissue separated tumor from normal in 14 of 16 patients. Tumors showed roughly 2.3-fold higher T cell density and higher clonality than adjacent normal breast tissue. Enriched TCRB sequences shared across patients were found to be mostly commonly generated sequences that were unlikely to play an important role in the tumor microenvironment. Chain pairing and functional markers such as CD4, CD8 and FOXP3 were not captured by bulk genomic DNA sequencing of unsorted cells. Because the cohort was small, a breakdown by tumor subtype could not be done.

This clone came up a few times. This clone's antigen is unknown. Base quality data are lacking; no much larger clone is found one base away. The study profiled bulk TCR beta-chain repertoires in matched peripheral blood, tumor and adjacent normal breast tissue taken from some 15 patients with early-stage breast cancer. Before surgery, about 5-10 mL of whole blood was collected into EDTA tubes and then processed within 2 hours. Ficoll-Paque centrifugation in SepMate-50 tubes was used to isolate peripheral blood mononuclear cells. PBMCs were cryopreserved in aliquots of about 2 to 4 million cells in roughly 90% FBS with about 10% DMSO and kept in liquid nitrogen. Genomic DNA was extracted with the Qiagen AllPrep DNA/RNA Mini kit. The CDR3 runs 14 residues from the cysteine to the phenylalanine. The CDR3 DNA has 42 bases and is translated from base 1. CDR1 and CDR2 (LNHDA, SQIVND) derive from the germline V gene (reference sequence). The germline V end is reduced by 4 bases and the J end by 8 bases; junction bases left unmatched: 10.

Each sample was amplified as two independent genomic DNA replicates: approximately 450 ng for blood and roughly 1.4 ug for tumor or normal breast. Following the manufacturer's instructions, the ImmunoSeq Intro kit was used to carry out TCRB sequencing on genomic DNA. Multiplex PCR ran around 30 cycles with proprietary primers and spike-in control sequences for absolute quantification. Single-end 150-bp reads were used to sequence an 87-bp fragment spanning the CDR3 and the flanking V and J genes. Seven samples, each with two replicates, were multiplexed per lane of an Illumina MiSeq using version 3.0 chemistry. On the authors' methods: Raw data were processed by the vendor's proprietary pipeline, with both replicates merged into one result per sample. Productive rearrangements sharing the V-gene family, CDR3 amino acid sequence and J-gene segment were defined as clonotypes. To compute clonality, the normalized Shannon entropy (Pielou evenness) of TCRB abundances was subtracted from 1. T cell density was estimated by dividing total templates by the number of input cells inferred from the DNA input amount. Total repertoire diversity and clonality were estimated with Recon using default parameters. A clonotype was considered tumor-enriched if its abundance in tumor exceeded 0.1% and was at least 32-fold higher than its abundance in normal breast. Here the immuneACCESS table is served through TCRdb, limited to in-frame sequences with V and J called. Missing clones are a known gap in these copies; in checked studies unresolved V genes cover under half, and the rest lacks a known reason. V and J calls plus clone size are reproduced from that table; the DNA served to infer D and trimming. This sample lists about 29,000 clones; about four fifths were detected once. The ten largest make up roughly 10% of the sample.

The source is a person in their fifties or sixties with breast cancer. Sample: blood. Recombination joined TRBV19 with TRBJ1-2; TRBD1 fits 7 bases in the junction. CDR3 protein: CASSTDRALGGYTF. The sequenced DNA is TGTGCCAGTAGTACTGACAGGGCACTCGGGGGCTACACCTTC.